Each of the 21 T cell receptor beta chains below was sequenced from the same sample in a study of cytomegalovirus exposure and HLA in healthy donors. The study ran its PCR with 60 Vbeta and 13 Jbeta primers. The method was immunoSEQ multiplex PCR; TCRdb's version includes in-frame clones alone and lacks a portion of them. The sample includes about 190,000 clones, more than 75% seen only once; the top ten take 12% to 15%. Sequencing was done on a sample of PBMCs. These receptors originate from a woman aged 25 to 39 in good health and CMV-seropositive.

The chain couples TRBV2 to TRBJ1-6; 7 nucleotides agree with TRBD1. J gave up 7 bases and V 7 bases, and 7 bases lay outside the gene matches. Germline V gene lookup returns CDR1 SNHLY and CDR2 FYNNEI. The CDR3 runs 14 residues. The CDR3 region is CASIRDSHNSPLHF. The CDR3, as DNA: TGTGCCAGCATTCGGGACAGCCACAATTCACCCCTCCACTTT.

The chain uses TRBV11-2 and TRBJ2-1; 10 positions agree with TRBD2. The CDR3 runs 15 residues. With V trimmed by 6 bases and J by 2 bases, 4 bases remained unmatched. The germline V gene has CDR1 SGHAT and CDR2 FQNNGV. The DNA of the CDR3 is TGTGCCAGCAGTTCACTAGCGGGAACCTACAATGAGCAGTTCTTC. Residues: CASSSLAGTYNEQFF.

This clone has just a few counts. The chain carries TRBV20-1 and TRBJ1-2; D ambiguous. From germline, CDR1 is DFQATT and CDR2 SNEGSKA (reference sequence). The CDR3 loop spans 11 amino acids. V lost 1 base and J 8 bases, leaving 8 bases between the germline ends. The CDR3 is CSARALSGYTF. The CDR3 DNA follows: TGCAGTGCTAGAGCCCTGTCCGGCTACACCTTC.

The genes are TRBV7-9 and TRBJ1-2; TRBD1 matches 7 bases. The germline V gene has CDR1 SEHNR and CDR2 FQNEAQ (reference sequence). The CDR3 is made up of 14 amino acids. The J segment lost 2 bases and the V segment lost 7 bases, leaving 7 bases of the junction unmatched. CDR3 sequence (DNA): TGTGCCAGCACCCCGGCGACAGGGAACTATGGCTACACCTTC. Translating it yields CASTPATGNYGYTF. The whole variable domain, filled in from reference TRBV7-9 and TRBJ1-2, reads DTGVSQNPRHKITKRGQNVTFRCDPISEHNRLYWYRQTLGQGPEFLTYFQNEAQLEKSRLLSDRFSAERPKGSFSTLEIQRTEQGDSAMYLCASTPATGNYGYTFGSGTRLTVV.

The chain employs TRBV11-2 and TRBJ1-3; 7 bases are a match to TRBD1. V trimming: 5 bases; J trimming: 1 base; junction bases outside the gene matches: 5. This CDR3 spans 15 amino acids. Germline V CDR1 and CDR2: SGHAT, FQNNGV. The CDR3: CASSATGMSGNTIYF. CDR3 sequence (DNA): TGTGCCAGCAGCGCGACAGGGATGTCTGGAAACACCATATATTTT.

V gene TRBV28 combines with J gene TRBJ2-5, with TRBD2 as a possible D gene (5 bases). V gave up 2 bases and J gave up 5 bases, with 9 bases separating them. The length of the CDR3 is 13 residues. The germline V gene has CDR1 MDHEN and CDR2 SYDVKM. CDR3 sequence: CASSLTGRETQYF. The CDR3 nucleotides read TGTGCCAGCAGTTTAACGGGAAGGGAGACCCAGTACTTC.

The gene calls are TRBV18 and TRBJ2-7; 7 bases are a match to TRBD2. Germline CDR1 and CDR2: KGHSH and LQKENI. V shed 5 bases and J 3 bases; nucleotides not matched to a gene: 10. This CDR3 comprises 15 residues. The CDR3 nucleotides are TGTGCCAGCTCAGGTGTTAGCGGGTATTACTACGAGCAGTACTTC. Its translation is CASSGVSGYYYEQYF. Together with reference TRBV18 and TRBJ2-7, the CDR3 gives the full variable domain: NAGVMQNPRHLVRRRGQEARLRCSPMKGHSHVYWYRQLPEEGLKFMVYLQKENIIDESGMPKERFSAEFPKEGPSILRIQQVVRGDSAAYFCASSGVSGYYYEQYFGPGTRLTVT.

This clone showed up just a few times. The V and J genes are TRBV7-2 and TRBJ2-5; 11 bases are shared with TRBD1. Germline V gene lookup returns CDR1 SGHTA and CDR2 FQGNSA. This CDR3 contains 16 residues. V was pared by 5 bases and J by 5 bases, with 10 bases of the junction left unmatched. For the CDR3, the DNA is TGTGCCAGCAGCCATAATTTGGACAGGGGGCGGGAGACCCAGTACTTC. Translation gives CASSHNLDRGRETQYF. The variable domain in full, with the rest retrieved from reference TRBV7-2 and TRBJ2-5, is GAGVSQSPSNKVTEKGKDVELRCDPISGHTALYWYRQSLGQGLEFLIYFQGNSAPDKSGLPSDRFSAERTGGSVSTLTIQRTQQEDSAVYLCASSHNLDRGRETQYFGPGTRLLVL.

The genes are TRBV4-3 and TRBJ1-2; D unresolved. V was cut by 1 base and J by 8 bases, with 11 bases left in between. CDR3 length: 13 residues. Germline V CDR1 and CDR2: LGHNA, YSLEER. In nucleotides, the CDR3 is TGCGCCAGCAGCCAAGCCCGACTAGGGGGCTACACCTTC. It specifies CASSQARLGGYTF.

The CDR3 here is CASSPTFQGSYTF. The DNA of the CDR3 is TGTGCCAGCAGCCCTACATTTCAGGGCAGCTACACCTTC. The chain links TRBV7-2 to TRBJ1-2; D perhaps matches TRBD1 (5 bases). V shed 5 bases and J shed 9 bases, with 16 bases lying between them. The CDR3 is 13 amino acids. Germline CDR1 reads SGHTA; CDR2 reads FQGNSA.

In its sample, this clone was seen a few times. This chain joins TRBV5-6 and TRBJ2-1; 7 bases line up with TRBD1. Germline values: CDR1 SGHDT, CDR2 YYEEEE. The CDR3 consists of 12 residues. The V and J ends lost 4 bases and 13 bases, in that order; junction bases with no gene match: 8. In nucleotides, the CDR3 is TGTGCCAGCAGCCTGGGACAGCAGACACAGTTCTTC. It is translated as CASSLGQQTQFF. Supplemented by reference TRBV5-6 and TRBJ2-1, the full variable domain reads DAGVTQSPTHLIKTRGQQVTLRCSPKSGHDTVSWYQQALGQGPQFIFQYYEEEERQRGNFPDRFSGHQFPNYSSELNVNALLLGDSALYLCASSLGQQTQFFGPGTRLTVL.

The V gene is TRBV9, the J gene TRBJ2-6, with D perhaps matching TRBD2 (6 bases). CDR3 length: 16 amino acids. Germline values: CDR1 SGDLS, CDR2 YYNGEE. V lost 3 bases to trimming and J lost 2 bases, with 12 bases between them. This CDR3 is CASSAVGGTGANVLTF. The CDR3 DNA reads as TGTGCCAGCAGCGCAGTTGGAGGGACTGGGGCCAACGTCCTGACTTTC.

This chain links TRBV30 with TRBJ1-2; a weak D match, TRBD1 (6 bases). The CDR3 consists of 15 residues. The germline V and J ends were trimmed by 0 bases and 6 bases, with 17 bases remaining between them. Looked up from germline, CDR1 is GTSNPN and CDR2 is SVGIG (reference sequence). The CDR3 bases are TGTGCCTGGAGTGTACCGGGCAGGGGATTCCATGGCTACACCTTC. It is translated as CAWSVPGRGFHGYTF.

The chain combines TRBV18 with TRBJ2-7, with TRBD1 identical over 8 bases. With V trimmed by 3 bases and J by 5 bases, 12 bases remained unmatched. Germline-derived CDR1 and CDR2 are KGHSH and LQKENI. The CDR3 spans 16 residues. The CDR3 DNA reads as TGTGCCAGCTCACCTACGACGTCAGGGGGCATCCACGAGCAGTACTTC. This gives the protein CASSPTTSGGIHEQYF.

CDR3: CASTLTSGGYEQYF. The DNA for the CDR3 is TGTGCCAGCACCCTAACTAGCGGGGGCTACGAGCAGTACTTC. The J gene is TRBJ2-7, the V gene TRBV6-6, with 11 positions matching TRBD2. The CDR3 has 14 residues. V trimming: 7 bases; J trimming: 3 bases; junction bases outside the gene matches: 5. The germline gives CDR1 MNHNY, CDR2 SVGAGI (reference sequence).

The V gene is TRBV27, the J gene TRBJ2-7; 12 bases align to TRBD1. The CDR3 totals 14 residues. Losses at the gene ends were 4 bases for V and 6 bases for J; bases not matched to a gene: 4. The germline V gene has CDR1 MNHEY and CDR2 SMNVEV (reference sequence). CDR3 nucleotide sequence: TGTGCCAGCAGTTGGGGGACAGGGGGCGCCGAGCAGTACTTC. This gives the protein CASSWGTGGAEQYF.

The chain uses TRBV28 and TRBJ2-7, with 7 bases aligning to TRBD1. Per germline, CDR1 MDHEN and CDR2 SYDVKM. V lost 5 bases to trimming and J lost 0 bases; unmatched junction nucleotides: 4. There are 14 residues in the CDR3. CDR3 protein: CASSPGTVSYEQYF. As DNA, the CDR3 is TGTGCCAGCAGTCCCGGGACAGTCTCCTACGAGCAGTACTTC.

The chain is built from TRBV30 and TRBJ2-1; 7 bases map to TRBD1. The V segment lost 4 bases and the J segment 0 bases; nucleotides outside the gene matches: 9. The CDR3 runs to 16 residues. CDR1 is GTSNPN, CDR2 SVGIG, per germline (reference sequence). CDR3 amino acids: CAWNDWTGVSYNEQFF. In DNA form, the CDR3 reads TGTGCCTGGAATGACTGGACAGGAGTCTCCTACAATGAGCAGTTCTTC.

The V and J genes are TRBV5-6 and TRBJ2-7; TRBD2 matches 7 bases. J lost 4 bases, V lost 0 bases, and 4 bases had no gene match. This CDR3 spans 14 amino acids. Germline V gene data show CDR1 as SGHDT and CDR2 as YYEEEE. The CDR3: CASSLGRLAYEQYF. The CDR3 DNA is TGTGCCAGCAGCTTGGGTCGACTAGCTTACGAGCAGTACTTC.

This chain's CDR3 is CASSLGTGGSYEQYF. CDR3 bases: TGTGCCAGCAGCTTAGGGACAGGGGGCAGCTACGAGCAGTACTTC. This sequence joins TRBV13 and TRBJ2-7; 10 bases agree with TRBD1. The CDR3 has 15 residues. CDR1 and CDR2 (germline): PRHDT, FYEKMQ (reference sequence). The V segment lost 0 bases and the J segment 3 bases; nucleotides outside the gene matches: 2.

The chain uses TRBV15 and TRBJ1-5; tentative D call: TRBD1 (6 bases). V gave up 1 base and J gave up 9 bases, with 13 bases separating them. The CDR3 consists of 14 residues. The germline gives CDR1 LNHNV, CDR2 YYDKDF (reference sequence). CDR3 sequence: CATSRVGGQGPQHF. In DNA, the CDR3 is TGTGCCACCAGCAGAGTGGGGGGGCAGGGGCCCCAGCATTTT. Full variable domain (rest looked up from reference TRBV15 and TRBJ1-5): DAMVIQNPRYQVTQFGKPVTLSCSQTLNHNVMYWYQQKSSQAPKLLFHYYDKDFNNEADTPDNFQSRRPNTSFCFLDIRSPGLGDTAMYLCATSRVGGQGPQHFGDGTRLSIL.